The sequence of this T cell receptor beta chain was determined in a study of glioma-infiltrating T cells. On the study more broadly: WHO grade II oligodendrogliomas or astrocytomas, plus non-recurrent WHO grade IV glioblastomas, were sampled. Target coverage was about 4- to 11-fold for about a million blood T cells. Dexamethasone exposure before glioma surgery was limited to six or fewer days.

Amplification of TCR alpha and beta CDR3 regions from RNA used iRepertoire nested multiplex PCR. TCRdb fed the multiplex PCR reads into MiXCR, producing one record per CDR3 protein. The sample includes about 400,000 distinct CDR3 sequences, roughly two fifths of them seen just once. V lost 11 bases to trimming and J lost 7 bases, with 17 bases between them. This CDR3 is 12 amino acids long. CDR1 SNHLY and CDR2 FYNNEI come from the germline V gene. V gene TRBV2 combines with J gene TRBJ1-2; possible D gene TRBD1, 6 bases. This receptor was identified in a human donor with low-grade glioma or glioblastoma, undergoing nonglioma brain surgery, or in good health (not recorded which). Specimen: glioma tissue, nonneoplastic brain tissue, or PBMCs (not recorded which). CDR3 in amino acids: CAWGPNFGGYTF. The CDR3 DNA is TGTGCCTGGGGGCCGAACTTTGGTGGCTACACCTTC.